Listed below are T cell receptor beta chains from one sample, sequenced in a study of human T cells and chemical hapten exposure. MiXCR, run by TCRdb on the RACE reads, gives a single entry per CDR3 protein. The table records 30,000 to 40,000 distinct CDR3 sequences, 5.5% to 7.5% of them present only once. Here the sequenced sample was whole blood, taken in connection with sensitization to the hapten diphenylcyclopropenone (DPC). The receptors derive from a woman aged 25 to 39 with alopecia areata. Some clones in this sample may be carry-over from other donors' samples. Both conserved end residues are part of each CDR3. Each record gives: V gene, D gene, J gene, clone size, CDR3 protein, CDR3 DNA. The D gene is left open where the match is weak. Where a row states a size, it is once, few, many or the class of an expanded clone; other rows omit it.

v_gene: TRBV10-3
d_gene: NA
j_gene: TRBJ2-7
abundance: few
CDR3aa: CAISPNGLGDEQYF
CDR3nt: TGTGCCATCAGCCCTAACGGCCTAGGAGACGAGCAGTACTTC

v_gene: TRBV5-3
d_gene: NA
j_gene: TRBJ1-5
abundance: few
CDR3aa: CARSLRRVKFQPQHF
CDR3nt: TGTGCCAGAAGCTTGCGGAGAGTGAAGTTTCAGCCCCAGCATTTT

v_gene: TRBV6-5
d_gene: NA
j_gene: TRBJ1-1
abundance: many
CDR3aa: CASSYSGTNTEAFF
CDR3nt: TGTGCCAGCAGTTACTCGGGTACGAACACTGAAGCTTTCTTT

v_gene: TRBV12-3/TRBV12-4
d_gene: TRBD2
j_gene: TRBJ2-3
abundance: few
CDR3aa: CASSGIAGTGTDTQYF
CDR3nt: TGTGCCAGCAGCGGCATAGCGGGAACGGGCACAGATACGCAGTATTTT

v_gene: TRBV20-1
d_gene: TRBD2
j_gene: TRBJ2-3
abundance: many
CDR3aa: CSASGGSSTDTQYF
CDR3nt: TGCAGTGCTAGCGGGGGGAGTAGCACAGATACGCAGTATTTT

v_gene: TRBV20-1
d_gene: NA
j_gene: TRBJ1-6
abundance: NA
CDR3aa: CSARAGRVDGSPLHF
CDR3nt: TGCAGTGCCAGAGCAGGGAGGGTAGATGGCTCACCCCTCCACTTT

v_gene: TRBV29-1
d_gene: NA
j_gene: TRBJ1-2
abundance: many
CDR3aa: CSVDPDTGKGYTF
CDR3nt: TGCAGCGTTGATCCGGACACCGGTAAAGGCTACACCTTC

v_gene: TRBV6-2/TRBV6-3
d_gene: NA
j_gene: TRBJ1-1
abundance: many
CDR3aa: CASSRGGRAFF
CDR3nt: TGTGCCAGCAGCCGTGGGGGGAGAGCTTTCTTT

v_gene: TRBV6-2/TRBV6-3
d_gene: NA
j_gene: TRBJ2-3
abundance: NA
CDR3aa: CASSSIPDTQYF
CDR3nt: TGTGCCAGCAGCTCCATCCCAGATACGCAGTATTTT

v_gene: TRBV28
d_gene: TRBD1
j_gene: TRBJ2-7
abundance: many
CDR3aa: CASTKQGLEQYF
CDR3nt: TGTGCCAGCACCAAACAGGGGCTGGAGCAGTACTTC

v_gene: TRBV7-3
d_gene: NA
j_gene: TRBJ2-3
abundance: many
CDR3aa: CASSPQHSTDTQYF
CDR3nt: TGTGCCAGCAGCCCCCAACATAGCACAGATACGCAGTATTTT

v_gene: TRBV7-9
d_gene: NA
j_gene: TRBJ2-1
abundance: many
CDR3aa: CASSPGYNEQFF
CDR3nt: TGTGCCAGCAGCCCAGGGTACAATGAGCAGTTCTTC

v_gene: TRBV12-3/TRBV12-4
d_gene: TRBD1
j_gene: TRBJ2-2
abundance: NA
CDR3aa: CASSLRQGDGELFF
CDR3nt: TGTGCCAGCAGCCTTCGACAGGGGGACGGGGAGCTGTTTTTT

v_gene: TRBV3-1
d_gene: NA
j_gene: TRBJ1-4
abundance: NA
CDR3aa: CASSRRAVREKLFF
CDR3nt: TGTGCCAGCAGCCGAAGGGCGGTTCGGGAAAAACTGTTTTTT

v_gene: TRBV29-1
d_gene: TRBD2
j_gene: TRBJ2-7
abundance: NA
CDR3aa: CSAGEGEGKQYF
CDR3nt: TGCAGCGCGGGGGAAGGGGAGGGTAAGCAGTACTTC

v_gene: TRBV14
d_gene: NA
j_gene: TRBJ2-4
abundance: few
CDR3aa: CASSLKCTSLAKNIQYF
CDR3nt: TGTGCCAGCAGCCTTAAATGTACTAGCCTAGCCAAAAACATTCAGTACTTC

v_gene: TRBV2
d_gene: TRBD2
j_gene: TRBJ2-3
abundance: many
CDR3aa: CASSGTSRFTDTQYF
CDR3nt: TGTGCCAGCAGTGGGACTAGCCGGTTTACAGATACGCAGTATTTT

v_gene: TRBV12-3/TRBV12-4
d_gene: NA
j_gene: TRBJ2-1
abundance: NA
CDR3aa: CASSPSGNEQFF
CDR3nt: TGTGCCAGCAGTCCCAGCGGTAATGAGCAGTTCTTC

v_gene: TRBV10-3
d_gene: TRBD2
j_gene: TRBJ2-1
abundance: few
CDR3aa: CAISDGTSNNEQFF
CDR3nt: TGTGCCATCAGCGACGGGACTAGCAACAATGAGCAGTTCTTC

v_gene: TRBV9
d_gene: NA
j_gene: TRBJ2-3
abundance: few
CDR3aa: CASSVMAQGTDTQYF
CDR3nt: TGTGCCAGCAGCGTCATGGCTCAAGGCACAGATACGCAGTATTTT

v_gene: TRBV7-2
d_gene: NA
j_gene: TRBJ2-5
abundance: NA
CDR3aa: CASSSQREETQYF
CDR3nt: TGTGCCAGCAGCTCTCAGCGGGAAGAGACCCAGTACTTC

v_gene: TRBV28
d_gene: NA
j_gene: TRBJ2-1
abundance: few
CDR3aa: CASSLSQPDLGIF
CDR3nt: TGTGCCAGCAGTTTATCGCAACCGGACCTCGGGATCTTC

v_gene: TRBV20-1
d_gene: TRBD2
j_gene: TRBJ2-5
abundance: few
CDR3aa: CSAPTSGGSPETQYF
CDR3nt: TGCAGTGCTCCAACTAGCGGGGGGTCTCCAGAGACCCAGTACTTC